This TCR beta chain was retrieved from a study of blood T cell repertoires in COVID-19. Study in general: Nucleic acid was either cDNA or gDNA, and it came from T cells, B-cell-depleted T cells, or PBMCs.

Per the authors' pipeline: Counts of nucleated cells, estimated from reference gene primer amplification, were obtained. Some clones are missing from TCRdb's copy, which holds only in-frame ones; the method was immunoSEQ multiplex PCR. Clone size and the V and J calls come from that table; the DNA yielded D and trimming. The data contain about 300,000 clones, just over 85% of them singletons. This CDR3 contains 13 residues. CDR1 is MNHEY, CDR2 SVGAGI, per germline. The ends were cut back, 6 bases at V and 4 bases at J, with 13 bases in the middle. The receptor was isolated from a man under 40 who had recovered from COVID-19. The chain is built from TRBV6-5 and TRBJ2-7, with a possible D match to TRBD1 (6 bases). Sequencing was done on a sample of PBMCs or T cells enriched from blood (not recorded which). The CDR3 nucleotides are TGTGCCAGCAGCCAGGACAGTATTTACGAGCAGTACTTC. It specifies CASSQDSIYEQYF.